This T cell receptor (beta chain) was profiled in a study of PD-1 blockade in classical Hodgkin lymphoma. Study as a whole: It was nivolumab at 3 mg/kg, given intravenously every 2 weeks, that patients received. Whole-study findings and limits: Compared with baseline, CD4+ but not CD8+ TCR diversity had risen significantly by C4D1. Nothing has yet pinned down what causes the repertoire differences, possibly disease activity or prior therapy.

Points on this clone: Its antigen is not identified.

With no exception, relapse followed autologous stem cell transplantation in all patients, and brentuximab vedotin exposure varied. Only in-frame clones appear in the TCRdb table, and some are missing; sequencing was by immunoSEQ multiplex PCR. Here the sample spans about 13,000 clones, 80% being singletons. This CDR3 is built from 15 residues. V was shortened by 1 base and J by 4 bases, with 13 bases between the two germline ends. Germline-derived CDR1 and CDR2 are SGHDN and FVKESK. V usage is TRBV14 and J usage is TRBJ1-2; a weak D match, TRBD1 (6 bases). This TCR derives from a human donor with classical Hodgkin lymphoma. The sequences come from peripheral blood mononuclear cells (PBMCs), collected at baseline. The CDR3 DNA sequence: TGTGCCAGCAGCCAAGGCACAGGGTTGAGCTATGGCTACACCTTC. This sequence encodes CASSQGTGLSYGYTF.